Each of the 31 T cell receptor beta chains below was sequenced from the same sample in a study of T cell repertoires in cytomegalovirus infection. MiXCR, run by TCRdb on the reads, gives a single entry per CDR3 protein. This sample has approximately 500,000 distinct CDR3 sequences, with about 15% found just once. Sequenced: CD8+ T cells from PBMCs. These receptor sequences come from a human donor in good health (CMV status not recorded). Some clones in this sample may be carry-over from other donors' samples.

This clonotype appeared a few times. This chain links TRBV9 with TRBJ2-7, with TRBD2 as a possible D gene (6 bases). The CDR3 runs 15 residues. Trimming cost V 3 bases and J 5 bases, with 18 bases left between them. In germline, CDR1 is SGDLS, CDR2 YYNGEE. In DNA form, the CDR3 reads TGTGCCAGCAGCGGAACGGGACTCACGGGGAACGAGCAGTACTTC. This translates into CASSGTGLTGNEQYF.

Details on this clonotype: This may be a read error, as it is one base from a much larger clone. The J gene is TRBJ2-1, the V gene TRBV19, with no clear D. CDR1 is LNHDA and CDR2 is SQIVND in the germline V gene (reference sequence). The CDR3 contains 14 residues. V was shortened by 3 bases and J by 4 bases, with 10 bases between the two germline ends. CDR3 amino acids: CASSIPQKYNEQFF. The CDR3 DNA follows: TGTGCCAGTAGTATTCCCCAGAAGTACAATGAGCAGTTCTTC.

The V gene is TRBV28, the J gene TRBJ1-1; no reliable D call. Germline values: CDR1 MDHEN, CDR2 SYDVKM. With 2 bases removed from V and 2 bases from J, the gap between germline ends came to 12 bases. This CDR3 contains 15 residues. CDR3 protein: CASSLRSRINTEAFF. In DNA form, the CDR3 reads TGTGCCAGCAGTTTACGGAGCCGGATCAACACTGAAGCTTTCTTT.

There are a few counts of this clonotype. CDR3 protein: CASSLFGDSIFSYEQYF. CDR3 coding DNA: TGTGCCAGCAGCTTATTTGGGGACTCTATATTCTCCTACGAGCAGTACTTC. The rearrangement links TRBV7-9 to TRBJ2-7; perhaps TRBD2 as D (6 bases). This CDR3 comprises 17 residues. From germline, CDR1 is SEHNR and CDR2 FQNEAQ (reference sequence). V lost 2 bases to trimming and J lost 0 bases, with 17 bases between them.

This chain joins TRBV28 and TRBJ2-2, with D possibly TRBD2 on 6 matching bases. Germline assignment: CDR1 MDHEN and CDR2 SYDVKM. V lost 6 bases to trimming and J lost 4 bases, with 15 bases between them. This CDR3 spans 15 amino acids. The CDR3 is CASRLRLVGTGELFF. DNA for the CDR3: TGTGCCAGCAGACTTAGACTAGTCGGCACCGGGGAGCTGTTTTTT.

The genes are TRBV4-1 and TRBJ1-1; perhaps TRBD1 as D (5 bases). The V and J ends lost 1 base and 4 bases respectively, with 10 bases between them. Germline-derived CDR1 and CDR2 are MGHRA and YSYEKL. This CDR3 is 14 amino acids long. The CDR3 bases are TGCGCCAGCAGCCAAGCCGTAAGGGGCACTGAAGCTTTCTTT. As protein: CASSQAVRGTEAFF.

Concerning this clonotype itself: One end of the junction fails to match germline, which may point to a read error. Here the CDR3 reads CTSSFSLAGVYEQFF. Here the CDR3 DNA reads TGTACCAGCAGTTTCAGCCTAGCGGGAGTGTATGAGCAGTTCTTC. The chain has TRBV12-3 or TRBV12-4 and TRBJ2-1; the match to TRBD2 covers 10 bases. This CDR3 is 15 amino acids long.

The chain employs TRBV9 and TRBJ1-6; D is possibly TRBD1 (5 bases). V lost 1 base and J lost 6, with 14 bases in between. Germline loops: CDR1 SGDLS, CDR2 YYNGEE. The CDR3 has 16 residues. CDR3 protein: CASSVNPGRINSPLHF. The CDR3 nucleotides are TGTGCCAGCAGCGTAAATCCGGGACGGATTAATTCACCCCTCCACTTT.

As regards this clonotype: Given a much more abundant clone one base away, this may be a read error. CDR3 loop: CASSPIKNEQFF. Written as DNA, the CDR3 is TGTGCCAGCAGCCCGATTAAAAATGAGCAGTTCTTC. This rearrangement joins TRBV7-9 to TRBJ2-1, with D unclear. The V end lost 5 bases, the J end lost 7 bases, and 9 bases lay between the germline ends. The CDR3 runs 12 residues. Per germline, CDR1 SEHNR and CDR2 FQNEAQ (reference sequence).

This clonotype appeared many times. The rearrangement joins TRBV19 to TRBJ1-5; TRBD1 agrees at 7 bases. V lost 5 bases, J lost 4 bases, and 8 bases stayed unmatched. Germline V gene sequence: CDR1 LNHDA, CDR2 SQIVND (reference sequence). The CDR3 runs to 15 residues. CDR3 protein: CASSPRQGWNQPQHF. The CDR3 DNA sequence: TGTGCCAGTAGTCCACGACAGGGTTGGAATCAGCCCCAGCATTTT.

There are many counts of this clonotype. V and J are TRBV12-3 or TRBV12-4 and TRBJ1-2, with D hard to call. The CDR3 runs to 13 residues. The ends were cut back, 2 bases at V and 4 bases at J, with 8 bases in the middle. CDR3 sequence: CASSLSPSYGYTF. The CDR3 DNA reads TGTGCCAGCAGTTTATCTCCCAGCTATGGCTACACCTTC.

The rearrangement links TRBV18 to TRBJ2-6; 12 bases map to TRBD1. The CDR3 contains 20 residues. Germline values: CDR1 KGHSH, CDR2 LQKENI. V trimming: 0 bases; J trimming: 0 bases; junction bases outside the gene matches: 6. The CDR3 protein is CASSPPGQGATSSGANVLTF. CDR3 in DNA: TGTGCCAGCTCACCACCGGGACAGGGGGCGACTAGCTCTGGGGCCAACGTCCTGACTTTC.

This clonotype appeared many times. The V call is TRBV15, the J call TRBJ2-7; no reliable D call. Trimming removed 0 bases from V and 4 bases from J, with 16 bases in between. Germline loops: CDR1 LNHNV, CDR2 YYDKDF (reference sequence). The CDR3 has 16 residues. CDR3 region: CATSRDGVLGEYEQYF. In DNA form, the CDR3 reads TGTGCCACCAGCAGAGATGGTGTCCTTGGTGAGTACGAGCAGTACTTC.

This clonotype was observed once. No conserved phenylalanine or tryptophan ends this CDR3, so it is likely a read error. This rearrangement joins TRBV28 to TRBJ2-1; possibly TRBD2 for D (7 bases). V lost 8 bases to trimming and J lost 6 bases, with 20 bases between them. Germline V lookup: CDR1 MDHEN, CDR2 SYDVKM. The length of the CDR3 is 15 residues. CDR3 in amino acids: CASHGGGSIGNEQFL. CDR3 nucleotide sequence: TGTGCCAGCCATGGGGGGGGCTCAATCGGCAATGAGCAGTTCTTA.

This clonotype has at least ten counts. J is TRBJ2-7 and V is TRBV7-7; maybe TRBD1 (6 bases). The CDR3 is 14 amino acids. V was pared by 3 bases and J by 5 bases, with 14 bases between. Germline CDR1 reads SSHAT; CDR2 reads FNYEAQ (reference sequence). CDR3: CASSLDSLSDEQYF. Written as DNA, the CDR3 is TGTGCCAGCAGCTTGGACAGTTTAAGCGACGAGCAGTACTTC.

V is TRBV28 and J is TRBJ2-5; the D call may be TRBD1 or TRBD2 (5 bases each). This CDR3 has 17 residues. With 6 bases removed from V and 5 bases from J, the gap between germline ends came to 25 bases. Germline CDR1 and CDR2: MDHEN and SYDVKM. The CDR3 nucleotides are TGTGCCAGCAGCGTTTCGGTCGAGGGGCGAGGGTTTGAGACCCAGTACTTC. It codes for CASSVSVEGRGFETQYF.

This chain uses TRBV3-1 with TRBJ2-3; weak D call: TRBD1 (6 bases). Trimming shortened V by 2 bases and J by 4 bases, and 19 bases separated the two germline ends. The CDR3 consists of 17 residues. CDR1 and CDR2 (germline): LGHDT, YNNKEL (reference sequence). CDR3: CASSQTPLYRVSDTQYF. Written as DNA, the CDR3 is TGTGCCAGCAGCCAAACTCCGCTTTACAGGGTCTCAGATACGCAGTATTTT.

This chain joins TRBV19 and TRBJ1-6; D gene unclear. CDR3 size: 15 residues. CDR1 is LNHDA, CDR2 SQIVND, per germline (reference sequence). Trimming cost V 6 bases and J 5 bases, with 14 bases left between them. CDR3 DNA sequence: TGTGCCAGTAGGACCCGGACGGGCGATAATTCACCCCTCCACTTT. Its translation: CASRTRTGDNSPLHF.

The chain couples TRBV9 to TRBJ2-7; D gene uncertain. Germline-derived CDR1 and CDR2 are SGDLS and YYNGEE. The CDR3 consists of 15 residues. The ends were cut back, 0 bases at V and 0 bases at J, with 10 bases in the middle. The CDR3, as DNA: TGTGCCAGCAGCGTAGGTGGGGAAAGCTCCTACGAGCAGTACTTC. Its translation is CASSVGGESSYEQYF.

The chain recombines TRBV4-1 with TRBJ1-1; tentative D call: TRBD1 (5 bases). Germline lookup yields CDR1 MGHRA and CDR2 YSYEKL. The ends were cut back, 0 bases at V and 6 bases at J, with 14 bases in the middle. The CDR3 contains 15 residues. CDR3 nucleotide sequence: TGCGCCAGCAGCCAAGAAGGGCAGGGCAAAGCTGAAGCTTTCTTT. Its protein is CASSQEGQGKAEAFF.

This clonotype was recorded a few times. The chain joins TRBV27 to TRBJ1-2; TRBD1 matches at 7 bases. Germline CDR1 reads MNHEY; CDR2 reads SMNVEV (reference sequence). The CDR3 length is 15 residues. V shed 8 bases and J 8 bases; nucleotides not matched to a gene: 17. The CDR3 DNA is TGTGCCAGCGGGCCCACCGGGACAGAAAGTCAAGGCTACACCTTC. Its protein product is CASGPTGTESQGYTF.

The J gene is TRBJ1-1, the V gene TRBV19, with 8 bases that match TRBD1. The CDR3 is 12 residues long. Germline CDR1 reads LNHDA; CDR2 reads SQIVND (reference sequence). J gave up 6 bases and V 8 bases, and 5 bases lay outside the gene matches. The CDR3 reads CASQTGQAEAFF. The CDR3 DNA reads TGTGCCAGTCAGACGGGACAGGCTGAAGCTTTCTTT.

This clonotype was seen repeatedly, ten times or more. The chain is built from TRBV6-1 and TRBJ1-5, with 7 positions matching TRBD1. V shed 5 bases, J shed 2 bases, and the junction held 6 bases outside the gene matches. The length of the CDR3 is 15 residues. Germline lookup yields CDR1 MNHNS and CDR2 SASEGT. Here the CDR3 DNA reads TGTGCCAGCAGTCTGACAGGGATTGGCAATCAGCCCCAGCATTTT. Protein product: CASSLTGIGNQPQHF.

A note on this clonotype: It may be a read error: a sequence one base away is much more abundant. This chain joins TRBV7-6 and TRBJ2-3, with D hard to call. The V gene's germline CDR1 is SGHVS and CDR2 FNYEAQ. The CDR3 loop spans 16 amino acids. Trimming shortened V by 0 bases and J by 0 bases, and 10 bases separated the two germline ends. The CDR3 loop reads CASSLAKYLSTDTQYF. CDR3 nucleotides: TGTGCCAGCAGCTTAGCTAAGTATTTGAGCACAGATACGCAGTATTTT.

This clonotype was found a few times. This chain uses TRBV20-1 with TRBJ2-7; 7 nucleotides align to TRBD2. CDR1 and CDR2 from the germline V gene are DFQATT and SNEGSKA (reference sequence). The ends lost 4 bases at V and 4 bases at J; junction bases unmatched: 7. The CDR3 extends over 13 amino acids. The CDR3 protein is CSATLADNYEQYF. CDR3 DNA: TGCAGTGCTACCCTAGCGGATAATTACGAGCAGTACTTC.

This clonotype was recorded at least ten times. The chain links TRBV7-8 to TRBJ1-5; D gene unclear. Per the germline V gene, CDR1 is SGHVS and CDR2 is FQNEAQ. Trimming took 0 bases from V and 3 from J, leaving 9 bases between them. There are 15 residues in the CDR3. The CDR3 nucleotides read TGTGCCAGCAGCTTAGCCGGTGTTGTCAATCAGCCCCAGCATTTT. Its translation: CASSLAGVVNQPQHF.

There are a few counts of this clonotype. This sequence joins TRBV27 and TRBJ2-2; tentatively, D is TRBD1 (6 bases). The germline V gene has CDR1 MNHEY and CDR2 SMNVEV (reference sequence). This CDR3 comprises 16 residues. Trimming stripped 5 bases from V and 1 base from J, with 14 bases between. CDR3 bases: TGTGCCAGCAGTAGGACCGGGACACTGAACACCGGGGAGCTGTTTTTT. Translating gives CASSRTGTLNTGELFF.

The rearrangement uses TRBV25-1 and TRBJ2-7, with no clear D. V shed 2 bases and J shed 2 bases, with 7 bases lying between them. CDR1 MGHDK and CDR2 SYGVNS come from the germline V gene. The CDR3 covers 13 residues. The CDR3 spells CASSEVQTYEQYF. The CDR3 DNA reads as TGTGCCAGCAGTGAAGTGCAGACCTACGAGCAGTACTTC.

This rearrangement joins TRBV6-8 to TRBJ2-5; 9 bases map to TRBD1. The CDR3 is 14 amino acids. Germline CDR1 and CDR2: MNHGY and SAAAGT. The trim removed 4 bases at V and 4 bases at J, leaving 4 bases unmatched. CDR3 protein: CASSWTGVRETQYF. DNA of the CDR3: TGTGCCAGCAGTTGGACAGGGGTTCGAGAGACCCAGTACTTC.

This clonotype was seen more than once but under ten times. The chain joins TRBV27 to TRBJ2-7, with D unclear. Germline V gene data show CDR1 as MNHEY and CDR2 as SMNVEV (reference sequence). This CDR3 is built from 16 residues. The V gene lost 2 bases and the J gene lost 1 base, with 15 bases spanning the gap. In DNA form, the CDR3 reads TGTGCCAGCAGTTTAGAAGTTGTCGGCGGTTCCTACGAGCAGTACTTC. It translates to CASSLEVVGGSYEQYF.

The chain couples TRBV5-1 to TRBJ1-1, with D uncertain. The CDR3 has 14 amino acids. The germline V gene encodes CDR1 SGHRS and CDR2 YFSETQ. V lost 2 bases, J lost 3 bases, and 11 bases lay in between. DNA for the CDR3: TGCGCCAGCAGCTTTGGGCCGTGGGACACTGAAGCTTTCTTT. This gives the protein CASSFGPWDTEAFF.